A selection of T cell receptor beta chains follows, all from one sample in a study of glioma-infiltrating T cells. TCRdb independently ran MiXCR on the multiplex PCR reads; one entry per CDR3 protein. Of 300,000 to 450,000 distinct CDR3 sequences listed, around 38% are singletons. Source material: glioma tissue, nonneoplastic brain tissue, or PBMCs (not recorded which). These receptors were collected from a human donor with low-grade glioma or glioblastoma, undergoing nonglioma brain surgery, or in good health (not recorded which). Each CDR3 is given with its conserved first and last residue. A D gene is named only where the DNA matches it firmly. Clone size is stated in some rows and not others, as once, few, many or a class when expanded.

CDR3 length	D gene	V gene	J gene	clone size	CDR3 protein	CDR3 DNA
15	TRBD2	TRBV20-1	TRBJ2-1	few	CSARDLAGVHNEQFF	TGCAGTGCTAGAGATCTAGCGGGAGTTCACAATGAGCAGTTCTTC
16	NA	TRBV27	TRBJ1-6	many	CASSLGVRGYNSPLHF	TGTGCCAGCAGTTTGGGTGTCCGGGGCTATAATTCACCCCTCCACTTT
14	NA	TRBV6-1	TRBJ1-2	NA	CASFYFSGQSGYTF	TGTGCCAGCTTCTACTTTAGTGGACAGTCGGGCTACACCTTC
17	TRBD2	TRBV14	TRBJ2-7	few	CASSTGTSGTSSYEQYF	TGTGCCAGCAGCACCGGGACTAGCGGGACCAGCTCCTACGAGCAGTACTTC
14	NA	TRBV6-5	TRBJ1-1	NA	CASSRAVANTEAFF	TGTGCCAGTAGCCGCGCAGTTGCGAACACTGAAGCTTTCTTT
14	NA	TRBV28	TRBJ2-1	few	CASSFPGIFGEQFF	TGTGCCAGCAGTTTCCCAGGAATCTTCGGTGAGCAGTTCTTC
13	NA	TRBV5-4	TRBJ2-7	NA	CASSQDPLYEQYF	TGCGCCAGCAGCCAAGATCCGTTGTACGAGCAGTACTTC
14	NA	TRBV18	TRBJ1-5	few	CASSPGGVHQPQHF	TGTGCCAGCTCACCCGGTGGAGTTCATCAGCCCCAGCATTTT
14	NA	TRBV4-1	TRBJ2-2	NA	CASSQARRTGELFF	TGCGCCAGCAGCCAAGCTAGGCGTACCGGGGAGCTGTTTTTT
14	NA	TRBV20-1	TRBJ2-1	few	CSARESYNYNEQFF	TGCAGTGCTAGAGAGTCCTACAACTACAATGAGCAGTTCTTC
13	NA	TRBV20-1	TRBJ2-1	many	CSASDGSYNEQFF	TGCAGTGCTAGTGACGGCTCCTACAATGAGCAGTTCTTC
18	NA	TRBV28	TRBJ1-1	few	CASTKPLYRTDMNTEAFF	TGTGCCAGCACCAAACCCCTGTACAGGACCGATATGAACACTGAAGCTTTCTTT
14	NA	TRBV18	TRBJ2-1	NA	CASSQPGAYNEQFF	TGTGCCAGCTCACAACCCGGGGCCTACAATGAGCAGTTCTTC
15	TRBD1	TRBV3-1	TRBJ1-1	NA	CASSRDREPNTEAFF	TGTGCCAGCAGCCGTGACAGGGAACCTAACACTGAAGCTTTCTTT
16	NA	TRBV12-3/TRBV12-4	TRBJ2-1	NA	CASSYLPGRGYSEKFF	TGTGCCAGCAGTTACCTCCCCGGACGGGGGTACAGTGAGAAGTTCTTC
13	NA	TRBV29-1	TRBJ2-7	once	CSALGGRSYEQYF	TGCAGCGCCCTGGGAGGCCGCTCCTACGAGCAGTACTTC
14	NA	TRBV6-1	TRBJ2-5	many	CASTEDTQGETQYF	TGTGCCAGCACCGAAGACACCCAGGGGGAGACCCAGTACTTC
14	NA	TRBV12-3/TRBV12-4	TRBJ1-5	many	CASSDRHSNQPQHF	TGTGCCAGCAGTGACAGGCATAGCAATCAGCCCCAGCATTTT
15	NA	TRBV6-1	TRBJ2-7	many	CASAYRGQGTYEQYF	TGTGCCAGCGCGTACCGGGGGCAGGGAACGTACGAGCAGTACTTC
15	NA	TRBV7-9	TRBJ2-7	NA	CASSSVRGRSYEQYF	TGTGCCAGCAGCTCGGTTCGCGGAAGAAGCTACGAGCAGTACTTC
14	NA	TRBV6-5	TRBJ1-1	many	CASSYTARRTEAFF	TGTGCCAGCAGTTATACGGCCCGACGCACTGAAGCTTTCTTT
14	TRBD1	TRBV12-3/TRBV12-4	TRBJ2-7	NA	CASSRQGCSYEQYF	TGTGCCAGCAGTCGACAGGGATGCTCCTACGAGCAGTACTTC
15	NA	TRBV3-1	TRBJ2-1	NA	CASSQGGGPYNEQFF	TGTGCCAGCAGCCAAGGAGGCGGGCCCTACAATGAGCAGTTCTTC
15	TRBD1	TRBV7-3	TRBJ2-3	NA	CASSLRQGMTDPQYF	TGTGCCAGCAGCTTAAGACAGGGGATGACAGATCCGCAGTATTTT
15	TRBD1	TRBV5-1	TRBJ2-7	NA	CASSSGQGYSYEQYF	TGCGCCAGCAGCTCAGGACAGGGCTACTCCTACGAGCAGTACTTC
16	TRBD2	TRBV24-1	TRBJ2-5	few	CATSDLKREGMQTQYF	TGTGCCACCAGTGATTTAAAGCGGGAGGGGATGCAGACCCAGTACTTC
13	TRBD1	TRBV19	TRBJ2-4	few	CASSLGQGNIQYF	TGTGCCAGTAGTCTTGGACAGGGAAACATTCAGTACTTC
12	NA	TRBV10-3	TRBJ1-1	NA	CAGGPGGTEAFF	TGTGCCGGAGGACCTGGAGGGACTGAAGCTTTCTTT
16	TRBD2	TRBV4-1	TRBJ2-7	NA	CASSQGSGRASNEQYF	TGCGCCAGCAGCCAGGGAAGCGGGAGGGCCTCCAACGAGCAGTACTTC
16	TRBD2	TRBV7-9	TRBJ2-3	NA	CASSSGLAASTDTQYF	TGTGCCAGCAGCTCGGGACTAGCGGCGTCCACAGATACGCAGTATTTT
16	TRBD2	TRBV27	TRBJ2-1	NA	CASSPGTSGIYDEQFF	TGTGCCAGCAGTCCCGGGACTAGCGGGATTTACGATGAGCAGTTCTTC
15	NA	TRBV20-1	TRBJ2-1	few	CSASLVTFSYNEQFF	TGCAGTGCTAGTCTGGTCACCTTCTCCTACAATGAGCAGTTCTTC
12	NA	TRBV29-1	TRBJ2-7	NA	CSVTYRAGEQCF	TGCAGCGTTACTTACAGGGCGGGCGAGCAGTGCTTC
13	NA	TRBV9	TRBJ1-2	few	CASSVGVGYGYTF	TGTGCCAGCAGCGTAGGAGTAGGCTATGGCTACACCTTC
15	TRBD2	TRBV6-1	TRBJ2-1	many	CASTQGLAGYNEQFF	TGTGCCAGCACCCAGGGACTAGCGGGTTACAATGAGCAGTTCTTC
13	NA	TRBV12-3/TRBV12-4	TRBJ2-7	NA	CASSWGGGYEQYF	TGTGCCAGCAGTTGGGGTGGTGGCTACGAGCAGTACTTC
14	NA	TRBV7-2	TRBJ2-7	many	CASTFGASDSEQYF	TGTGCCAGCACCTTTGGGGCTTCAGACAGCGAGCAGTACTTC
13	NA	TRBV7-3	TRBJ1-1	NA	CASSIDRYTEAFF	TGTGCCAGCAGCATCGACAGATACACTGAAGCTTTCTTT
15	NA	TRBV4-3	TRBJ2-5	NA	CASSPRVQVQETQYF	TGCGCCAGCAGCCCCAGGGTCCAAGTCCAAGAGACCCAGTACTTC
18	TRBD1	TRBV6-2/TRBV6-3	TRBJ2-3	NA	CASTYSGTGLFSLDTQYF	TGTGCCAGCACCTACTCCGGGACAGGGCTCTTCTCCCTAGATACGCAGTATTTT
19	TRBD2	TRBV20-1	TRBJ2-3	NA	CSARDRGTSGSPSTDTQYF	TGCAGTGCTAGAGACCGAGGGACTAGCGGGAGTCCTAGCACAGATACGCAGTATTTT
14	NA	TRBV24-1	TRBJ2-3	NA	CATSGRVAVDTQYF	TGTGCCACCAGTGGGAGGGTTGCAGTAGATACGCAGTATTTT
15	TRBD2	TRBV12-3/TRBV12-4	TRBJ2-1	NA	CASRIGTRNHNEQFF	TGTGCCAGCAGAATCGGGACTAGGAACCACAATGAGCAGTTCTTC
14	NA	TRBV20-1	TRBJ2-7	NA	CSASRVQETYEQYF	TGCAGTGCTAGTCGAGTACAGGAGACCTACGAGCAGTACTTC
14	TRBD1	TRBV6-4	TRBJ2-3	few	CASSPGQETDTQYF	TGTGCCAGCAGTCCGGGACAGGAGACAGATACGCAGTATTTT
17	NA	TRBV19	TRBJ1-5	few	CASSIDIRARGNQPQHF	TGTGCCAGTAGTATAGATATCCGGGCTAGGGGCAATCAGCCCCAGCATTTT
16	TRBD2	TRBV6-2/TRBV6-3	TRBJ2-2	NA	CASRSAGGRDTGGLFF	TGTGCCAGCAGGAGTGCGGGAGGCAGGGACACCGGGGGGCTGTTTTTT